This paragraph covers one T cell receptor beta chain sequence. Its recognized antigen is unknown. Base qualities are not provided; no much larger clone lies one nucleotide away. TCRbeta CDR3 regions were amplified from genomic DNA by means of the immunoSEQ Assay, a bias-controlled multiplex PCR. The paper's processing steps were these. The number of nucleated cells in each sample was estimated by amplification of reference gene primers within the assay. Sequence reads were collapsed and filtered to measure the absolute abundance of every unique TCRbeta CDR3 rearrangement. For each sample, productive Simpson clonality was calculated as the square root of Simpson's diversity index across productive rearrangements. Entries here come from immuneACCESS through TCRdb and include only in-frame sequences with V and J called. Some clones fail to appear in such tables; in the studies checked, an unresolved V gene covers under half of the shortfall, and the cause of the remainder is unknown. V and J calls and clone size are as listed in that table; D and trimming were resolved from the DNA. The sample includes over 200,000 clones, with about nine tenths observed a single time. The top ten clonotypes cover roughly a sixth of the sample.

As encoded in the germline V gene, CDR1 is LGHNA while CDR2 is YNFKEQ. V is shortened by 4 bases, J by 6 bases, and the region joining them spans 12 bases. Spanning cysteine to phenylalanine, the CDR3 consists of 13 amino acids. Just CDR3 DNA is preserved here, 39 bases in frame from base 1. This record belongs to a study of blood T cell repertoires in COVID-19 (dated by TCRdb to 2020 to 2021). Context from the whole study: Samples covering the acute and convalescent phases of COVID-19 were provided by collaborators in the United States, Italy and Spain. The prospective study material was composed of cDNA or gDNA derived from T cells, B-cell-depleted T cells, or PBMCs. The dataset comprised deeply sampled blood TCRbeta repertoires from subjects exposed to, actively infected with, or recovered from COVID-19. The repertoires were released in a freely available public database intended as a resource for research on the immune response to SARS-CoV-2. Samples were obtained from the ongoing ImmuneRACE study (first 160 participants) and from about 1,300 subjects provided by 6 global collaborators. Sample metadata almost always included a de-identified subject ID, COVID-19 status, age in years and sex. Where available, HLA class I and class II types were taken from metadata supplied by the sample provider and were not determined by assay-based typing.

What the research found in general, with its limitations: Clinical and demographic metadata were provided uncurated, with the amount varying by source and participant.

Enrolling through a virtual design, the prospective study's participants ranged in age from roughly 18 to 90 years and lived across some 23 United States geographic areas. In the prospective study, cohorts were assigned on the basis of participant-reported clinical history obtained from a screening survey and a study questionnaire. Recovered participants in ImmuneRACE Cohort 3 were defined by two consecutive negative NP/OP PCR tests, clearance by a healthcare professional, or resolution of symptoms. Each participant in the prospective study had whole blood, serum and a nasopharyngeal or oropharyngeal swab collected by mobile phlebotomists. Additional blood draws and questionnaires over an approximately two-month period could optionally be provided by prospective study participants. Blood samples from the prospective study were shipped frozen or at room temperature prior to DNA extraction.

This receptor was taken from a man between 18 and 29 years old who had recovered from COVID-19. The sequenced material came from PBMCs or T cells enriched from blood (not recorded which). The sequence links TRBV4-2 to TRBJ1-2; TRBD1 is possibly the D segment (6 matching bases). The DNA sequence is TGTGCCAGCAGCCCCAGGGGAGCCCATGGCTACACCTTC. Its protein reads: CASSPRGAHGYTF.